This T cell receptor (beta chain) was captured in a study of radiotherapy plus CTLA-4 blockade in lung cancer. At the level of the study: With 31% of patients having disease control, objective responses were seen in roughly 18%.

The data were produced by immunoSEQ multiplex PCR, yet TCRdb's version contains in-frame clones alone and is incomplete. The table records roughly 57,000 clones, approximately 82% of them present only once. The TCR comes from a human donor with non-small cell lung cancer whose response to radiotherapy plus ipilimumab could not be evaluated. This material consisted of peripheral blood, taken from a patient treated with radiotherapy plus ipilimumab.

CDR3 in DNA: TGTGCCAGCAGCCCGAGCCCATCTAGCACAGATACGCAGTATTTT. Protein product: CASSPSPSSTDTQYF. The V gene is TRBV9, the J gene TRBJ2-3, with D uncertain. Germline loops: CDR1 SGDLS, CDR2 YYNGEE. Trimming removed 4 bases from V and 0 bases from J, with 12 bases in between. The CDR3 is 15 amino acids.